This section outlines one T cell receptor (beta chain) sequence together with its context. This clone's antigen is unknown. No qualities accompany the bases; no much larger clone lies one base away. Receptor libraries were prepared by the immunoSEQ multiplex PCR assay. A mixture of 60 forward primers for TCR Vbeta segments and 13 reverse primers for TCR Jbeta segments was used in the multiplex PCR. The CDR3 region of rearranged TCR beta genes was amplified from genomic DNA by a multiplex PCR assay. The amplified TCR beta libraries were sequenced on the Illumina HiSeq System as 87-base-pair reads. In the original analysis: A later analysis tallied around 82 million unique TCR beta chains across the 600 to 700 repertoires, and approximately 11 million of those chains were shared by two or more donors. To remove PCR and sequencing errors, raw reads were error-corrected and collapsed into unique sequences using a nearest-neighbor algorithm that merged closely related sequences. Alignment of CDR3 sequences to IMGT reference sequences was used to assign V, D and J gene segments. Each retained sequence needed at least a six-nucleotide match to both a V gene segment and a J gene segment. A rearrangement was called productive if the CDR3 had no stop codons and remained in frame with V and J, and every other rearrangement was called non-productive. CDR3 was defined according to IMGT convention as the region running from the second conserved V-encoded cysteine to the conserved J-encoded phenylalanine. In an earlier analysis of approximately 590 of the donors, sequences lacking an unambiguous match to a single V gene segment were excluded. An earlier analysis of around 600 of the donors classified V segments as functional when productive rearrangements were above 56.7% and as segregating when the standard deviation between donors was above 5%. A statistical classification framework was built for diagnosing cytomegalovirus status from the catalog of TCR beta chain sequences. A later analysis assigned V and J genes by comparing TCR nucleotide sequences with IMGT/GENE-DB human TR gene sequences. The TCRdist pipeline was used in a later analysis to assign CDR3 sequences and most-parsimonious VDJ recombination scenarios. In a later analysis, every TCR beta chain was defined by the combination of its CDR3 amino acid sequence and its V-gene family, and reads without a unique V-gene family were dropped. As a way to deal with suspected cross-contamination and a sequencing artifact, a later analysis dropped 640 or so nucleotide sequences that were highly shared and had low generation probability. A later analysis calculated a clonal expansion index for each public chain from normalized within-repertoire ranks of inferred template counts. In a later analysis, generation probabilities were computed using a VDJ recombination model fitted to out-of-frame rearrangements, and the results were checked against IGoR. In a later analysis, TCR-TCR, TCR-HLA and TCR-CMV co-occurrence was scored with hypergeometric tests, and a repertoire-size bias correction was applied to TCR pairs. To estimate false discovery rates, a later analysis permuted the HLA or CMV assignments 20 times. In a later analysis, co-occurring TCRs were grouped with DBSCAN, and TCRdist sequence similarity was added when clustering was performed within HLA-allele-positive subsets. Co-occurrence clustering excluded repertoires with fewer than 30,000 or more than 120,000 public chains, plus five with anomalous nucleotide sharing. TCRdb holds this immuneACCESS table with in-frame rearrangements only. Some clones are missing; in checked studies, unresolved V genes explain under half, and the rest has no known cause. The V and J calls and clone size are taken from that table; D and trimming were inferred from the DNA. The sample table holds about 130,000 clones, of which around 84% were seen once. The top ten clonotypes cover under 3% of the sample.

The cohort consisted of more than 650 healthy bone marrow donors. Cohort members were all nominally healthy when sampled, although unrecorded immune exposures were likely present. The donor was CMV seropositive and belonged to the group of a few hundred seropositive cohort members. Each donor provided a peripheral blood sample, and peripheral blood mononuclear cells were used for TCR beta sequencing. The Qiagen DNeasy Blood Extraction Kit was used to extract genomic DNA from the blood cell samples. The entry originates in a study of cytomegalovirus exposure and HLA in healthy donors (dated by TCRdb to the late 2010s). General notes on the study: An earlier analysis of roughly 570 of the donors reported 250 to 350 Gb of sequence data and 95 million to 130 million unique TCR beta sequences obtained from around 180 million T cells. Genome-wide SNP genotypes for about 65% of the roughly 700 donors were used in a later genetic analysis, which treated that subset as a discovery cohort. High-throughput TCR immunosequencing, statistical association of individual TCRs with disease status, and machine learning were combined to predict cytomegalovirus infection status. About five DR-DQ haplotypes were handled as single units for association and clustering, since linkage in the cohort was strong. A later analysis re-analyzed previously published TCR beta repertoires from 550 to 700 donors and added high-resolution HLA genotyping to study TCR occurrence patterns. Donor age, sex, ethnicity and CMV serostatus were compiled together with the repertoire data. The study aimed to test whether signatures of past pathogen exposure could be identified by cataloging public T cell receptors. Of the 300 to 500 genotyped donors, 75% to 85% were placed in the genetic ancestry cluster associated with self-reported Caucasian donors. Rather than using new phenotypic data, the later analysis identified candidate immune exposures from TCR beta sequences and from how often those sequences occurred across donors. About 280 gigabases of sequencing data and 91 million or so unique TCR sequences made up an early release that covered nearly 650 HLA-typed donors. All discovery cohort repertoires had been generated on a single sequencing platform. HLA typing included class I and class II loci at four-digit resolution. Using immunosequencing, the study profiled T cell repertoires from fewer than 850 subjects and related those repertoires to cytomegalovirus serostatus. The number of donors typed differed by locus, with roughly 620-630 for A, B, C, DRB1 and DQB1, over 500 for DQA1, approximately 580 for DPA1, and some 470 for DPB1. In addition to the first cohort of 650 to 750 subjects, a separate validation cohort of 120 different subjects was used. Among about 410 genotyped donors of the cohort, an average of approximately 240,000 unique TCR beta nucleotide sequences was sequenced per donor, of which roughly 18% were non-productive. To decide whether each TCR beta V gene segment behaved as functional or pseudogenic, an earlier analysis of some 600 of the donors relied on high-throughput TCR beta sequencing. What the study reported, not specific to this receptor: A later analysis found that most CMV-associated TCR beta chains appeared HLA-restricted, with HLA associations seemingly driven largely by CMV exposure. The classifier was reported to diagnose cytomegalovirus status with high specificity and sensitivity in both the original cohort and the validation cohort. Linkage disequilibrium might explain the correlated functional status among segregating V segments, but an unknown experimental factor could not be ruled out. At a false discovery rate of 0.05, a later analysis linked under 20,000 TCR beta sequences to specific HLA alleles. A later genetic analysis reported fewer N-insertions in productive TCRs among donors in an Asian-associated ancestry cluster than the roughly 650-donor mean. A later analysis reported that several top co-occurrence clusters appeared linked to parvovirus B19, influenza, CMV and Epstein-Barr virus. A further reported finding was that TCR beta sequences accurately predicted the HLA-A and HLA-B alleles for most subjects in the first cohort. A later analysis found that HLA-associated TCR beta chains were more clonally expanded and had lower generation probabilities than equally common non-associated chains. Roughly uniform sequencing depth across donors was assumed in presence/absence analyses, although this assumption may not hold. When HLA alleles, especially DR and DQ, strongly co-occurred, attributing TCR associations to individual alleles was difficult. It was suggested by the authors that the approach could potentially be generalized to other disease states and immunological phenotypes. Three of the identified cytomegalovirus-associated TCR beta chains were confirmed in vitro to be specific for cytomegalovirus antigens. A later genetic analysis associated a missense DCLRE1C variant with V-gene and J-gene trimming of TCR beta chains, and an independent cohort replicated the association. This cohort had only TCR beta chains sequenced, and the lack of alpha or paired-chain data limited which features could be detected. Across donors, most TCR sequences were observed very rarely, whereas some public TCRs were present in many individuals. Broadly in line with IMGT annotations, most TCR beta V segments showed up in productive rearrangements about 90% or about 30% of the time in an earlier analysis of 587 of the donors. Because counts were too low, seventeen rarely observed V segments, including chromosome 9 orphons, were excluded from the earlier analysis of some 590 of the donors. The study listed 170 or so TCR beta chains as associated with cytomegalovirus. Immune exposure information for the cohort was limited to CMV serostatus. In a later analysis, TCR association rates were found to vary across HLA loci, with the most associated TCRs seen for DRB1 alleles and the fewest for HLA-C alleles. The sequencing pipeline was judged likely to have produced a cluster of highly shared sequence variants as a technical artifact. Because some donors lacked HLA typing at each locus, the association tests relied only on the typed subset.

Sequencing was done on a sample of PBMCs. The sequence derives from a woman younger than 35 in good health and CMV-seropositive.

The CDR3 in this case is CASSFDRGTDTQYF. The DNA sequence is as follows: TGTGCCAGCAGTTTCGACAGGGGAACAGATACGCAGTATTTT. In this chain, TRBV28 is recombined with TRBJ2-3; TRBD1 matches 8 bases in the middle. Here V drops 3 bases and J drops 3 bases, and the junction holds 2 bases not matched to any gene. Reading the germline V gene gives CDR1 MDHEN and CDR2 SYDVKM. Taken from cysteine to phenylalanine, the CDR3 has 14 residues. Here the CDR3 DNA is all that survives: 42 bases in frame from base 1.